This passage covers 27 T cell receptor beta chains from one sample sequenced in a study of T cell clonality in common variable immunodeficiency (dated by TCRdb to 2013 to 2016). Library construction relied on the immunoSEQ multiplex PCR assay. Imported from immuneACCESS, the table was reduced by TCRdb to in-frame sequences with V and J called. These copies leave out some clones; in studies compared against another copy, an unresolved V gene accounts for under half, and the cause of the remainder is not known. The table puts around 60,000 clones in this sample, none counted just once. The biggest ten clones account for roughly 1.6% of the sample. Sequenced sample: peripheral blood mononuclear cells. The receptors originated from a person aged 18-70 years in good health.

This clone was found many times. The read stops 3 residues short of the end of the CDR3; the missing end is completed from the germline J gene. The chain recombines TRBV5-1 with TRBJ1-1; 8 positions agree with TRBD1. The J segment lost 0 bases and the V segment lost 5 bases, leaving 9 bases of the junction unmatched. The CDR3 extends over 16 amino acids. Germline V gene sequence: CDR1 SGHRS, CDR2 YFSETQ. CDR3 in amino acids: CASSYDTTGVNTEAFF. CDR3 DNA, as far as it was read: TGCGCCAGCAGTTACGACACGACAGGGGTGAACACTGAA.

There are many counts of this clone. The read stops 3 residues short of the end of the CDR3; the missing end is completed from the germline J gene. The rearrangement uses TRBV19 and TRBJ1-2; a possible D gene is TRBD1 (6 bases). V lost 6 bases and J 4 bases, leaving 15 bases between the germline ends. This CDR3 spans 14 amino acids. Germline V lookup: CDR1 LNHDA, CDR2 SQIVND (reference sequence). Partial CDR3 DNA: TGTGCCAGTAGCTCAGATTGGACAGCCTATGGC. It yields the protein CASSSDWTAYG. The entire CDR3 protein is CASSSDWTAYGYTF. Together with reference TRBV19 and TRBJ1-2, the CDR3 gives the full variable domain: DGGITQSPKYLFRKEGQNVTLSCEQNLNHDAMYWYRQDPGQGLRLIYYSQIVNDFQKGDIAEGYSVSREKKESFPLTVTSAQKNPTAFYLCASSSDWTAYGYTFGSGTRLTVV.

This clone has ten or more counts. The read finishes 3 residues shy of the CDR3 end, and the germline J gene is used to complete it. This chain joins TRBV5-1 and TRBJ2-3; 7 bases line up with TRBD1. The CDR3 loop spans 15 amino acids. Germline V gene sequence: CDR1 SGHRS, CDR2 YFSETQ. Trimming removed 2 bases from V and 5 bases from J; junction bases left unmatched: 8. CDR3 residues: CASSFRQGQLDTQYF. CDR3 DNA (partial): TGCGCCAGCAGCTTTCGACAGGGTCAGTTAGATACG.

This clone was counted at least ten times. Sequencing ends 3 residues short of the CDR3 end; the germline J gene provides the rest. V and J are TRBV14 and TRBJ1-2; 7 bases align to TRBD1. CDR1 and CDR2 (germline): SGHDN, FVKESK. The CDR3 contains 17 residues. The sequenced CDR3 bases are TGTGCCAGCAGCCAAGATCTAAATTGGGACAGTCCTCGGGGC. Protein sequence: CASSQDLNWDSPRG. The full CDR3 sequence reads CASSQDLNWDSPRGYTF.

This clone was detected ten times or more. The read is 3 residues too short to cover the CDR3 end, so that end is filled in from the germline J gene. This rearrangement joins TRBV2 to TRBJ2-7, with 8 bases that match TRBD1. Looked up from germline, CDR1 is SNHLY and CDR2 is FYNNEI. V shed 9 bases and J 0 bases; nucleotides not matched to a gene: 7. The CDR3 covers 14 residues. The CDR3 spells CASVGQVNSYEQYF. The sequenced part of the CDR3 DNA is TGTGCCAGTGTGGGACAGGTCAACTCCTACGAG.

This clone came up many times. The read finishes 3 residues shy of the CDR3 end, and the germline J gene is used to complete it. The chain joins TRBV5-1 to TRBJ2-1; TRBD2 might be the D (5 bases). This CDR3 has 12 residues. Germline CDR1 is SGHRS and CDR2 is YFSETQ. Trimming took off 4 bases at V and 7 bases at J, with 9 bases between the two ends. CDR3: CASSPDLNEQFF. The sequenced CDR3 bases are TGCGCCAGCAGCCCGGACTTGAATGAG.

This clone was seen repeatedly, ten times or more. The CDR3 end falls 3 residues outside the read, so it is completed with the germline J gene. V is TRBV19 and J is TRBJ2-3; 15 bases map to TRBD2. CDR3 length: 19 amino acids. The germline V gene encodes CDR1 LNHDA and CDR2 SQIVND (reference sequence). V gave up 3 bases and J gave up 7 bases; unmatched junction bases: 14. The sequenced CDR3 bases are TGTGCCAGTAGTATCCAGCCTCCGGGACTAGCGGGAGGAAGTAATACG. This codes for CASSIQPPGLAGGSNT. The full CDR3 is CASSIQPPGLAGGSNTQYF.

This clone occurred a few times. With the read ending 3 residues before the CDR3 end, the germline J gene is used to fill in that end. This rearrangement joins TRBV7-9 to TRBJ1-2; TRBD1 matches at 7 bases. Germline CDR1 reads SEHNR; CDR2 reads FQNEAQ (reference sequence). Trimming took 3 bases from V and 7 from J; bases not matched to a gene: 11. The CDR3 covers 15 residues. CDR3 residues: CASSFAGGSWAGYTF. The sequenced part of the CDR3 DNA is TGTGCCAGCAGCTTCGCAGGGGGGAGCTGGGCTGGC.

The DNA read from the CDR3 is TGTGCCAGCAGCTTGGCGGGGACAGGACGTGAAAAA. Encoded protein: CASSLAGTGREK. The CDR3 as a whole reads CASSLAGTGREKLFF. This chain joins TRBV5-8 and TRBJ1-4; 8 nucleotides match TRBD1. The CDR3 end falls 3 residues outside the read, so it is completed with the germline J gene. Unmatched junction bases numbered 5, after V lost 0 bases and J lost 7 bases. CDR1 and CDR2 (germline): SGHTS, YDEGEE. The CDR3 spans 15 residues.

This clone was seen many times. Read sequence stops 3 residues before the CDR3 end, and the germline J gene provides the missing end. V and J are TRBV6-2 or TRBV6-3 and TRBJ2-6; D may be TRBD1 (6 bases). The CDR3 has 15 residues. Looked up from germline, CDR1 is MNHEY and CDR2 is SVGEGT. Trimming shortened V by 6 bases and J by 0 bases, and 9 bases separated the two germline ends. The CDR3 sequence is CASSWDNSGANVLTF. Incomplete CDR3 DNA: TGTGCCAGCAGCTGGGACAACTCTGGGGCCAACGTC.

This clone was seen ten or more times. The read ends 3 residues early relative to the CDR3; the germline J gene fills the gap. The chain recombines TRBV6-1 with TRBJ1-6; TRBD1 is a possible D gene (5 bases). The germline V and J ends were trimmed by 4 bases and 5 bases, with 15 bases remaining between them. In germline, CDR1 is MNHNS, CDR2 SASEGT. The CDR3 covers 16 residues. Incomplete CDR3 DNA: TGTGCCAGCAGTGTGGGACTCAGGTCAGATAATTCACCC. Amino acids: CASSVGLRSDNSP. The entire CDR3 protein is CASSVGLRSDNSPLHF.

This clone was counted many times. The CDR3 is cut off 3 residues early in the read; its end comes from the germline J gene. V gene TRBV29-1 combines with J gene TRBJ1-1; 9 bases are shared with TRBD1. V was pared by 8 bases and J by 4 bases, with 5 bases of the junction left unmatched. Germline-derived CDR1 and CDR2 are SQVTM and ANQGSEA. The CDR3 is made up of 12 amino acids. The sequenced CDR3 bases are TGCAGCACTCAACAGGGGGCCACTGAA. Amino acid sequence: CSTQQGATE. The CDR3 in full is CSTQQGATEAFF.

This clone was found many times. The DNA ends 3 residues before the CDR3 does, and the rest of the CDR3 is filled in from the germline J gene. The rearrangement joins TRBV5-6 to TRBJ2-7; 9 bases match TRBD2. CDR3 length: 14 residues. Looked up from germline, CDR1 is SGHDT and CDR2 is YYEEEE. V lost 6 bases and J lost 2; bases outside the gene matches: 6. CDR3: CASTELAGTYEQYF. The CDR3 bases that were read are TGTGCCAGCACGGAGCTAGCGGGAACCTACGAG.

Ten or more counts support this clone. Sequencing ends 3 residues short of the CDR3 end; the germline J gene provides the rest. The V call is TRBV11-2, the J call TRBJ1-6, with D tentatively TRBD1 (5 bases). Germline V lookup: CDR1 SGHAT, CDR2 FQNNGV. The ends were cut back, 2 bases at V and 8 bases at J, with 13 bases in the middle. The CDR3 runs 15 residues. The CDR3 region is CASSLQGFLYSPLHF. CDR3 DNA (partial): TGTGCCAGCAGCTTACAGGGATTTTTGTATTCACCC. Looking up the rest from reference TRBV11-2 and TRBJ1-6 gives the full variable domain: EAGVAQSPRYKIIEKRQSVAFWCNPISGHATLYWYQQILGQGPKLLIQFQNNGVVDDSQLPKDRFSAERLKGVDSTLKIQPAKLEDSAVYLCASSLQGFLYSPLHFGNGTRLTVT.

There are many counts of this clone. The read is 3 residues too short to cover the CDR3 end, so that end is filled in from the germline J gene. This chain uses TRBV30 with TRBJ1-5, with D tentatively TRBD1 (6 bases). The CDR3 extends over 13 amino acids. V was trimmed by 1 base and J by 4 bases, leaving 8 bases between them. Germline lookup yields CDR1 GTSNPN and CDR2 SVGIG (reference sequence). The CDR3 reads CAWSGTANQPQHF. The covered CDR3 bases are TGTGCCTGGAGTGGGACAGCAAATCAGCCC.

This clone was found many times. The DNA ends 3 residues before the CDR3 does, and the rest of the CDR3 is filled in from the germline J gene. This sequence joins TRBV5-1 and TRBJ2-1; 13 positions agree with TRBD2. The junction had 7 bases not matched to a gene; V was cut back by 3 bases and J by 7 bases. Germline V CDR1 and CDR2: SGHRS, YFSETQ. The CDR3 totals 16 residues. The CDR3 loop reads CASSYRTSGRENEQFF. The DNA read from the CDR3 is TGCGCCAGCAGCTACCGGACTAGCGGGAGAGAGAATGAG.

Regarding this clone: The read terminates 3 residues ahead of where the CDR3 ends, so the germline J gene completes it. The chain joins TRBV7-9 to TRBJ2-7, with 8 bases aligning to TRBD1. Unmatched junction bases numbered 6, after V lost 6 bases and J lost 5 bases. The CDR3 sequence is 13 residues long. The germline V gene has CDR1 SEHNR and CDR2 FQNEAQ (reference sequence). CDR3 protein: CASRSGQENEQYF. The CDR3 bases that were read are TGTGCCAGCAGGTCGGGACAGGAGAACGAG.

This clone was picked up many times. The missing CDR3 end, 3 residues past where the read stops, is filled in from the germline J gene. The V and J genes are TRBV7-3 and TRBJ2-7, with 8 nucleotides matching TRBD2. V lost 1 base and J lost 5; bases outside the gene matches: 13. The length of the CDR3 is 17 residues. Germline V gives CDR1 SGHTA, CDR2 FQGTGA. The CDR3 DNA, read in part, is TGTGCCAGCAGCTTAATGTCCGGGAGGGCGGGAGCTAACGAG. Amino acids: CASSLMSGRAGANE. The whole CDR3 sequence is CASSLMSGRAGANEQYF.

This clone appeared many times. The observed sequence ends 3 residues before the CDR3 terminus, with the missing tail filled in from the germline J gene. This chain links TRBV2 with TRBJ2-1; D unclear. V gave up 3 bases and J gave up 0 bases, with 9 bases separating them. Germline assignment: CDR1 SNHLY and CDR2 FYNNEI. This CDR3 comprises 15 residues. The sequenced part of the CDR3 DNA is TGTGCCAGCAGTGACATGCGGAGCTCCTACAATGAG. It encodes CASSDMRSSYNE. The full CDR3 protein reads CASSDMRSSYNEQFF.

This clone was counted many times. Read coverage stops 3 residues before the CDR3 terminus; the germline J gene supplies the remainder. V usage is TRBV7-3 and J usage is TRBJ2-2, with D perhaps TRBD2 (5 bases). Germline V gene sequence: CDR1 SGHTA, CDR2 FQGTGA. This CDR3 spans 15 amino acids. The V end was cut by 2 bases, the J end by 7 bases, with 14 bases between. CDR3 sequence reads: CASSLLAGVDGELFF. The DNA read from the CDR3 is TGTGCCAGCAGCTTATTGGCCGGGGTAGACGGGGAG. Based on the CDR3 plus reference TRBV7-3 and TRBJ2-2, the full variable domain is GAGVSQTPSNKVTEKGKYVELRCDPISGHTALYWYRQSLGQGPEFLIYFQGTGAADDSGLPNDRFFAVRPEGSVSTLKIQRTERGDSAVYLCASSLLAGVDGELFFGEGSRLTVL.

This clone was seen ten or more times. The read terminates 3 residues before the CDR3 end, so the remaining end is supplied by the germline J gene. The V and J genes are TRBV2 and TRBJ2-1; TRBD1 might be the D (5 bases). The CDR3 contains 15 residues. Germline assignment: CDR1 SNHLY and CDR2 FYNNEI. The germline V and J ends were trimmed by 0 bases and 8 bases, with 14 bases remaining between them. This chain's CDR3 is CASSEAFTMTDEQFF. CDR3 DNA (partial): TGTGCCAGCAGTGAAGCGTTCACGATGACAGATGAG.

This clone occurred many times. The read gets to within 3 residues of the CDR3 end, and the germline J gene fills in the rest. The chain uses TRBV5-4 and TRBJ1-4; TRBD1 is a possible D gene (6 bases). Trimming pared 3 bases from V and 4 bases from J, leaving 16 bases between. In germline, CDR1 is SGHNT, CDR2 YYREEE (reference sequence). The CDR3 contains 16 residues. Partial CDR3 DNA: TGTGCCAGCAGCTCCTTCTCGGACAGCTTTAATGAAAAA. Its translation: CASSSFSDSFNEK. The whole CDR3 is CASSSFSDSFNEKLFF.

This clone was counted ten times or more. The read finishes 3 residues shy of the CDR3 end, and the germline J gene is used to complete it. This rearrangement joins TRBV19 to TRBJ2-2; 9 bases line up with TRBD1. CDR1 is LNHDA and CDR2 is SQIVND in the germline V gene (reference sequence). After removal of 7 bases from V and 5 bases from J, the junction contained 8 bases not matched to a gene. The CDR3 has 15 amino acids. CDR3 DNA, as far as it was read: TGTGCCAGTACCCGACAGGGGGGTCGGACCGGGGAG. This gives the protein CASTRQGGRTGE. The entire CDR3 is CASTRQGGRTGELFF.

This clone was counted many times. The read falls 3 residues short of the CDR3 end, and the missing part is taken from the germline J gene. The chain employs TRBV5-4 and TRBJ1-2; 7 nucleotides agree with TRBD1. Germline CDR1 SGHNT, CDR2 YYREEE (reference sequence). This CDR3 spans 15 amino acids. CDR3 DNA (partial): TGTGCCAGCAGCTTGGGACAGGGAGCCCCGAGGGGC. It yields the protein CASSLGQGAPRG. The whole CDR3 reads CASSLGQGAPRGYTF.

This clone was seen ten or more times. The read is 3 residues too short to cover the CDR3 end, so that end is filled in from the germline J gene. Other nucleotide sequences in the sample specify the same CDR3. V usage is TRBV19 and J usage is TRBJ2-1; 12 positions match TRBD2. This CDR3 is 15 amino acids long. The trim removed 6 bases at V and 4 bases at J, leaving 4 bases unmatched. Germline CDR1 LNHDA, CDR2 SQIVND (reference sequence). CDR3 sequence: CASRSTSGSYNEQFF. The covered CDR3 bases are TGTGCCAGTAGGTCGACTAGCGGGAGTTACAATGAG.

Many counts were recorded for this clone. The read comes to an end 3 residues before the CDR3 does, leaving the germline J gene to fill in the end. The chain joins TRBV12-3 or TRBV12-4 to TRBJ2-1; 7 nucleotides line up with TRBD2. With 8 bases clipped from V and 9 bases from J, the junction kept 10 bases outside the gene matches. The CDR3 spans 13 residues. The CDR3 loop is CASGRLAPGEQFF. Incomplete CDR3 DNA: TGTGCCAGCGGTCGACTAGCCCCTGGTGAG.

In this sample, this clone turned up many times. The CDR3 is cut off 3 residues early in the read; its end comes from the germline J gene. V usage is TRBV5-1 and J usage is TRBJ2-7, with 9 bases fitting TRBD2. The CDR3 has 14 residues. Germline V gives CDR1 SGHRS, CDR2 YFSETQ. The J segment lost 2 bases and the V segment lost 4 bases, leaving 4 bases of the junction unmatched. Incomplete CDR3 DNA: TGCGCCAGCAGCCAACTAGCGGGTACCTACGAG. This gives the protein CASSQLAGTYE. From start to end, the CDR3 is CASSQLAGTYEQYF.